The rows below give T cell receptor beta chains drawn from one sample of a study of T cell changes during pregnancy in multiple sclerosis. Using immunoSEQ multiplex PCR, the repertoire was profiled, and TCRdb retains in-frame clones only, with some absent. Of 68,000 or so clones listed, just over 90% are singletons. This sample comprised peripheral blood, obtained in the second trimester of pregnancy. The receptors here all came from a female donor in good health, enrolled as a control in a pregnancy study. Each CDR3 is given with its conserved first and last residue. Each record gives: CDR3 DNA, CDR3 protein, V gene, J gene, D gene. The D gene is left open where the match is weak.

TGTGCCAGCAGCCCCCCCGGGCTAGCGGGAAGGGATACGCAGTATTTT	CASSPPGLAGRDTQYF	TRBV9	TRBJ2-3	TRBD2
TGCAGTGCTAGGGAGCGGGGGGAGCAGTTCTTC	CSARERGEQFF	TRBV20-1	TRBJ2-1	TRBD2
TGTGCCAGCAGCACCTCGGGGCGGGAGGACACCGGGGAGCTGTTTTTT	CASSTSGREDTGELFF	TRBV27	TRBJ2-2	TRBD2
TGCAGCGTAGGAACAGGGTCCCGGAACACTGAAGCTTTCTTT	CSVGTGSRNTEAFF	TRBV29-1	TRBJ1-1	-
TGTGCCAGCAGTCTAACCGCGGGGGTCCAAGAGACCCAGTACTTC	CASSLTAGVQETQYF	TRBV6-1	TRBJ2-5	TRBD2
TGTGCCAGCAGCTTTGGGACAGGGGGCATGGACACTGAAGCTTTCTTT	CASSFGTGGMDTEAFF	TRBV11-3	TRBJ1-1	TRBD1
TGTGCCAGCAGCACCCGGACAGGGTCCAATCAGCCCCAGCATTTT	CASSTRTGSNQPQHF	TRBV7-2	TRBJ1-5	TRBD1
TGTGCCAGCAGCCGGGGAGGGACCCTGTCGGTGGACACTGAAGCTTTCTTT	CASSRGGTLSVDTEAFF	TRBV4-2	TRBJ1-1	-
TGTGCCACCAGCAGAGATCGCCAGGACTCCTACGAGCAGTACTTC	CATSRDRQDSYEQYF	TRBV15	TRBJ2-7	-
TGTGCCAGCAGCTTATACTCTGGGGCCAACGTCCTGACTTTC	CASSLYSGANVLTF	TRBV7-9	TRBJ2-6	-
TGTGCCAGCAGTGTTGATTTGGGACTAAGCCTGGACGAGCAGTACTTC	CASSVDLGLSLDEQYF	TRBV25-1	TRBJ2-7	TRBD2